This is a list of T cell receptor beta chains from one sample in a study of T cell clones after liver transplantation. Profiling relied on immunoSEQ multiplex PCR, and the TCRdb table lists in-frame clones only, not all of them. The sample shows 70,000 to 80,000 clones, under 95% of them seen only once. The sample consisted of CD4+ T cells from blood, taken before liver transplant. The source is a human donor who received a liver transplant. Both conserved end residues are part of each CDR3. D genes are given only for firm matches. The size field is filled for only some rows; it gives once, few, many or a size class.

D	J	size	V	CDR3	DNA
TRBD2	TRBJ2-3	-	TRBV27	CASSSKLSGLVSDTQYF	TGTGCCAGCAGTTCCAAACTTTCGGGACTAGTCTCAGATACGCAGTATTTT
TRBD1	TRBJ1-2	-	TRBV2	CASRYDPGQRTNYGYTF	TGTGCCAGCAGGTACGACCCGGGACAGAGAACTAACTATGGCTACACCTTC
TRBD2	TRBJ2-3	-	TRBV2	CASSSPVSGSSTDTQYF	TGTGCCAGCAGTTCGCCCGTCAGCGGGAGTTCCACAGATACGCAGTATTTT
TRBD1	TRBJ2-5	once	TRBV14	CASSQEDRGPQETQYF	TGTGCCAGCAGCCAGGAGGACAGGGGACCACAAGAGACCCAGTACTTC
-	TRBJ1-3	-	TRBV2	CASSESGNTIYF	TGTGCCAGCAGTGAGTCCGGAAACACCATATATTTT
TRBD1	TRBJ2-5	-	TRBV7-8	CASSLGWRDREETQYF	TGTGCCAGCAGCTTAGGTTGGCGGGACAGGGAAGAGACCCAGTACTTC
-	TRBJ2-7	-	TRBV5-1	CASGVAGYEQYF	TGCGCCAGTGGGGTGGCCGGCTACGAGCAGTACTTC
TRBD1	TRBJ1-1	-	TRBV5-1	CASKKDREKAFF	TGCGCCAGCAAAAAAGACAGGGAAAAAGCTTTCTTT
-	TRBJ2-5	-	TRBV30	CAWSPLQETQYF	TGTGCCTGGAGTCCCCTCCAAGAGACCCAGTACTTC
-	TRBJ1-2	-	TRBV9	CASSASVLPRDGYTF	TGTGCCAGCAGCGCCTCGGTACTCCCCAGGGATGGCTACACCTTC
-	TRBJ2-1	-	TRBV18	CASSPLAQDNEQFF	TGTGCCAGCTCCCCCCTGGCTCAGGACAATGAGCAGTTCTTC
TRBD2	TRBJ2-7	-	TRBV6-1	CASSEAGGAGRYEQYF	TGTGCCAGCAGTGAAGCGGGAGGAGCGGGGCGATACGAGCAGTACTTC
-	TRBJ1-5	once	TRBV10-3	CAISGSSNQPQHF	TGTGCCATCAGTGGCAGTAGCAATCAGCCCCAGCATTTT
-	TRBJ2-7	-	TRBV25-1	CASSEREWDATPREQYF	TGTGCCAGCAGTGAGAGGGAGTGGGACGCGACGCCCCGCGAGCAGTACTTC
-	TRBJ2-5	few	TRBV6-1	CASSRTVQETQYF	TGTGCCAGCAGTAGGACAGTCCAAGAGACCCAGTACTTC
TRBD1	TRBJ2-3	-	TRBV29-1	CSVSGGNVDTQYF	TGCAGCGTGTCAGGGGGCAACGTTGATACGCAGTATTTT
-	TRBJ1-4	-	TRBV19	CASTPGGPTNEKLFF	TGTGCCAGTACCCCGGGGGGGCCAACTAATGAAAAACTGTTTTTT
-	TRBJ2-7	-	TRBV5-1	CASSLGFPTGPIYEQYF	TGCGCCAGCAGCTTGGGTTTCCCTACCGGACCTATATACGAGCAGTACTTC
TRBD2	TRBJ2-1	once	TRBV5-1	CASSGTSGTVGEQFF	TGCGCCAGCAGCGGGACTAGCGGGACCGTCGGCGAGCAGTTCTTC
-	TRBJ2-5	-	TRBV5-1	CASSLTPTQETQYF	TGCGCCAGCAGCTTAACTCCAACCCAAGAGACCCAGTACTTC
TRBD1	TRBJ1-2	-	TRBV28	CASSTGQARNYGYTF	TGTGCCAGCAGTACCGGACAGGCGAGAAACTATGGCTACACCTTC
-	TRBJ1-2	-	TRBV10-1	CASSEDYAGSANYGYTF	TGCGCCAGCAGTGAGGATTACGCAGGTTCAGCTAACTATGGCTACACCTTC
-	TRBJ1-2	-	TRBV7-9	CASSFPWIGDGYTF	TGTGCCAGCAGTTTTCCGTGGATCGGTGATGGCTACACCTTC
TRBD2	TRBJ2-7	once	TRBV6-5	CASSSPGLAGGEQYF	TGTGCCAGCAGTTCCCCGGGACTAGCGGGAGGAGAGCAGTACTTC